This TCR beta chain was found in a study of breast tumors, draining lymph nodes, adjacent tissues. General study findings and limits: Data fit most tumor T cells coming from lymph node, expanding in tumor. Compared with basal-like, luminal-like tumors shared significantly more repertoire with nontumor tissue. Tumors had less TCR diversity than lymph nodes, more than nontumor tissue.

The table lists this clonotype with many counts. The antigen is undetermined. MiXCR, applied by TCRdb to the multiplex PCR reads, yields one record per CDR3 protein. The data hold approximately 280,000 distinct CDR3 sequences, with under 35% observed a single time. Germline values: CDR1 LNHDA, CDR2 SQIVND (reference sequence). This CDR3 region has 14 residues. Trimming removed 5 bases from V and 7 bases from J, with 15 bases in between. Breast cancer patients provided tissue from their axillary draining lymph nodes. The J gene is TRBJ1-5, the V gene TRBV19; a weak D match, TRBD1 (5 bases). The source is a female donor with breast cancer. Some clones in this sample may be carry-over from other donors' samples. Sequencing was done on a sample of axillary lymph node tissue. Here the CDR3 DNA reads TGTGCCAGTAGTTGGGGGGGTCCCGGCCAGCCCCAGCATTTT. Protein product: CASSWGGPGQPQHF.